This T cell receptor (beta chain) is from a study of vaccination and CD4 T cells after COVID-19. Oncomine TCR Beta short-read sequencing was applied to DNA from cultured CD4+ T cells. TCRdb reprocessed the PCR reads via MiXCR and lists one record per CDR3 protein. The sample consists of about 18,000 distinct CDR3 sequences, 25% to 30% of them appearing once. The treatment is: roughly 10-day PBMC culture with coronavirus spike peptide pools or control peptides (ViraFEST assay). As concerns this clonotype: Its target is not known.

The length of the CDR3 is 19 residues. V lost 0 bases and J lost 4; bases outside the gene matches: 16. Germline assignment: CDR1 DFQATT and CDR2 SNEGSKA (reference sequence). The receptor was isolated from a human donor with COVID-19. The source material was cultured CD4+ T cells from blood. The chain employs TRBV20-1 and TRBJ2-4, with 9 positions matching TRBD2. CDR3 sequence: CSARDTFRLAGPKKNIQYF. CDR3 DNA: TGCAGTGCTAGAGATACTTTCCGTCTAGCGGGGCCAAAGAAAAACATTCAGTACTTC.